The 10 T cell receptor beta chains in this list originate from one sample, sequenced in a study of blood T cell repertoires in COVID-19 (dated by TCRdb to about 2020). Receptors were amplified or captured by the immunoSEQ multiplex PCR assay. TCRdb took this table from immuneACCESS and kept in-frame rearrangements with V and J called. Such tables lack part of the clones; where checked against another copy, unresolved V genes explain under half of the gap, and the rest is unexplained. The sample has under 300,000 clones on record, approximately 85% of them singletons. The ten largest make up 1.5% to 2% of the sample. Sequencing was performed on PBMCs or T cells enriched from blood (not recorded which). The receptor source for this set is a woman in her 50s who had recovered from COVID-19.

This clone came up a few times. J is TRBJ1-2 and V is TRBV4-1; D not certain. CDR3 length: 15 residues. Germline V lookup: CDR1 MGHRA, CDR2 YSYEKL. The V and J ends lost 3 bases and 5 bases respectively, with 16 bases between them. This chain's CDR3 is CASSHPQRAAYGYTF. The CDR3 coding sequence is TGCGCCAGCAGCCACCCGCAGAGGGCCGCTTATGGCTACACCTTC.

This rearrangement joins TRBV28 to TRBJ2-2; TRBD1 matches at 7 bases. Germline values: CDR1 MDHEN, CDR2 SYDVKM. CDR3 length equals 15 residues. Unmatched junction bases numbered 6, after V lost 3 bases and J lost 5 bases. CDR3: CASSLSHRGTGELFF. The CDR3, as DNA: TGTGCCAGCAGTTTGTCCCACAGGGGAACCGGGGAGCTGTTTTTT. The full variable domain, with the rest looked up from reference TRBV28 and TRBJ2-2, is DVKVTQSSRYLVKRTGEKVFLECVQDMDHENMFWYRQDPGLGLRLIYFSYDVKMKEKGDIPEGYSVSREKKERFSLILESASTNQTSMYLCASSLSHRGTGELFFGEGSRLTVL.

The V call is TRBV27, the J call TRBJ2-7; weak D call: TRBD2 (7 bases). Looked up from germline, CDR1 is MNHEY and CDR2 is SMNVEV (reference sequence). V was clipped by 0 bases and J by 6 bases, with 15 bases between them. The CDR3 runs to 15 residues. CDR3 DNA sequence: TGTGCCAGCAGTTTATCGAGGGGGGGAGGAGGCGAGCAGTACTTC. It specifies CASSLSRGGGGEQYF.

For this clone: This sample also contains other DNA sequences that code for the same CDR3. V and J are TRBV30 and TRBJ1-5; D is unresolved. The CDR3 is made up of 13 amino acids. V was clipped by 0 bases and J by 2 bases, with 5 bases between them. The germline CDR1 and CDR2 sequences are GTSNPN and SVGIG (reference sequence). CDR3 amino acids: CAWSVRGNQPQHF. The CDR3 DNA is TGTGCCTGGAGTGTACGGGGCAATCAGCCCCAGCATTTT.

The rearrangement links TRBV28 to TRBJ2-5; the match to TRBD2 covers 9 bases. The CDR3 consists of 15 residues. V lost 5 bases, J lost 0 bases, and 4 bases stayed unmatched. The germline V gene encodes CDR1 MDHEN and CDR2 SYDVKM. The CDR3 DNA sequence: TGTGCCAGCAGTGGACTAGCGTCGTACCAAGAGACCCAGTACTTC. This sequence encodes CASSGLASYQETQYF. Full variable domain (rest looked up from reference TRBV28 and TRBJ2-5): DVKVTQSSRYLVKRTGEKVFLECVQDMDHENMFWYRQDPGLGLRLIYFSYDVKMKEKGDIPEGYSVSREKKERFSLILESASTNQTSMYLCASSGLASYQETQYFGPGTRLLVL.

V and J are TRBV5-1 and TRBJ2-7; D gene ambiguous. CDR3 length: 13 residues. Between the trimmed V and J ends, which lost 0 bases and 1 base, there was a span of 5 bases. CDR1 is SGHRS and CDR2 is YFSETQ in the germline V gene. CDR3 sequence (DNA): TGCGCCAGCAGCTTGGTGGAGTCCTACGAGCAGTACTTC. Translation gives CASSLVESYEQYF.

This sequence joins TRBV28 and TRBJ2-7; a possible D gene is TRBD2 (5 bases). CDR1 is MDHEN, CDR2 SYDVKM, per germline. Trimming took off 5 bases at V and 6 bases at J, with 17 bases between the two ends. There are 14 residues in the CDR3. The CDR3 bases are TGTGCCAGCAGTGTAGTCAGCGGTACCACCGAGCAGTACTTC. It codes for CASSVVSGTTEQYF.

The chain is built from TRBV10-3 and TRBJ2-2, with D maybe TRBD2 (7 bases). Germline lookup yields CDR1 ENHRY and CDR2 SYGVKD. The V and J ends lost 7 bases and 3 bases respectively, with 18 bases between them. The CDR3 runs to 16 residues. Here the CDR3 DNA reads TGTGCCATCACCCGGGGGGCGCAGGGTGACACCGGGGAGCTGTTTTTT. Translation gives CAITRGAQGDTGELFF.

The chain combines TRBV7-9 with TRBJ2-1; the D gene is possibly TRBD1 (6 bases). V was pared by 5 bases and J by 4 bases, with 12 bases between. The germline gives CDR1 SEHNR, CDR2 FQNEAQ (reference sequence). The CDR3 runs to 14 residues. The CDR3 DNA is TGTGCCAGCAGCCGTGGACAGAGTTACAATGAGCAGTTCTTC. It translates to CASSRGQSYNEQFF.

The rearrangement joins TRBV28 to TRBJ1-1; the D gene is possibly TRBD1 (6 bases). The CDR3 is made up of 13 amino acids. CDR1 MDHEN and CDR2 SYDVKM come from the germline V gene. V was clipped by 6 bases and J by 1 base, with 9 bases between them. The CDR3 DNA follows: TGTGCCAGCAGCCCGGGACAGAACACTGAAGCTTTCTTT. As protein: CASSPGQNTEAFF. Looking up the rest from reference TRBV28 and TRBJ1-1 gives the full variable domain: DVKVTQSSRYLVKRTGEKVFLECVQDMDHENMFWYRQDPGLGLRLIYFSYDVKMKEKGDIPEGYSVSREKKERFSLILESASTNQTSMYLCASSPGQNTEAFFGQGTRLTVV.